Listed below are T cell receptor beta chains from one sample, sequenced in a study of cytomegalovirus exposure and HLA in healthy donors. Clones were sequenced by immunoSEQ multiplex PCR, and TCRdb holds only the in-frame ones, with some missing. The data hold fewer than 200,000 clones, with 85% observed a single time. Sequenced sample: PBMCs. The source is a man younger than 35 in good health and CMV-seropositive. Each CDR3 is given with its conserved first and last residue. D genes are given only for firm matches. Where a row states a size, it is once, few, many or the class of an expanded clone; other rows omit it.

clone_size	v_call	j_call	d_call	cdr3_aa	cdr3_nt
few	TRBV12-2	TRBJ1-2	-	CASRPSRGGYTF	TGTGCAAGTCGCCCTTCGAGGGGGGGCTACACCTTC
-	TRBV7-9	TRBJ1-2	TRBD1	CASSSDRELLYGYTF	TGTGCCAGCAGCTCCGACAGGGAGCTCCTCTATGGCTACACCTTC
-	TRBV9	TRBJ2-3	TRBD2	CASSIRLAGGPDTQYF	TGTGCCAGCAGTATCAGACTAGCGGGAGGGCCAGATACGCAGTATTTT
-	TRBV11-2	TRBJ1-1	-	CASRPVTGTFGTEAFF	TGTGCCAGCAGACCGGTAACAGGGACGTTTGGCACTGAAGCTTTCTTT
once	TRBV19	TRBJ1-5	TRBD1	CASGTGYSNQPQHF	TGTGCCAGCGGGACAGGGTATAGCAATCAGCCCCAGCATTTT
-	TRBV7-6	TRBJ2-3	TRBD2	CASSLEASGGAADTQYF	TGTGCCAGCAGCTTAGAGGCTAGCGGGGGGGCTGCAGATACGCAGTATTTT
-	TRBV27	TRBJ1-2	-	CASSYLGANYGYTF	TGTGCCAGCAGTTACCTGGGGGCCAACTATGGCTACACCTTC
-	TRBV6-1	TRBJ1-1	-	CASSDRGSEAFF	TGTGCCAGCAGTGACAGGGGTTCTGAAGCTTTCTTT
-	TRBV28	TRBJ2-7	TRBD2	CASDRAIAGATSYEQYF	TGTGCCAGCGACCGGGCGATAGCGGGAGCTACCTCCTACGAGCAGTACTTC
few	TRBV5-1	TRBJ2-2	-	CASSSGQLTGELFF	TGCGCCAGCAGCTCAGGACAGCTCACCGGGGAGCTGTTTTTT
-	TRBV7-3	TRBJ1-2	-	CASRSRELSYGYTF	TGTGCCAGCAGGTCGCGAGAGCTATCCTATGGCTACACCTTC
-	TRBV6-4	TRBJ2-1	-	CASTRRYNEQFF	TGTGCCAGCACCCGGAGGTACAATGAGCAGTTCTTC
-	TRBV5-1	TRBJ2-1	TRBD2	CASTQLSSGRRYNEQFF	TGCGCCAGCACCCAATTATCCAGCGGGAGACGATACAATGAGCAGTTCTTC
once	TRBV27	TRBJ1-2	-	CASSWGVSNYGYTF	TGTGCCAGCAGTTGGGGGGTCTCCAACTATGGCTACACCTTC
-	TRBV2	TRBJ2-7	TRBD2	CASSEPGHSGSPEQYF	TGTGCCAGCAGTGAACCCGGGCACAGCGGGAGCCCCGAGCAGTACTTC
-	TRBV5-6	TRBJ1-1	-	CASSLELLTANTEAFF	TGTGCCAGCAGCTTGGAACTTTTGACAGCGAACACTGAAGCTTTCTTT
-	TRBV5-6	TRBJ1-3	-	CASSSEGHTGNTIYF	TGTGCCAGCAGCTCGGAGGGTCATACTGGAAACACCATATATTTT
few	TRBV6-1	TRBJ2-1	TRBD2	CASSDGRGKQFF	TGTGCCAGCAGTGATGGGCGGGGGAAGCAGTTCTTC